Below are 23 T cell receptor beta chains sequenced from a single sample in a study of blood T cell repertoires in COVID-19. The data were produced by immunoSEQ multiplex PCR, yet TCRdb's version contains in-frame clones alone and is incomplete. The profile shows about 200,000 clones, 70% to 90% of them singletons. Sequenced material: peripheral blood. These receptors originate from a woman in her seventies with acute or convalescent COVID-19.

The chain recombines TRBV4-1 with TRBJ2-7, with D possibly TRBD2 on 5 matching bases. The CDR3 runs to 15 residues. CDR1 and CDR2 (germline): MGHRA, YSYEKL. V was trimmed by 2 bases and J by 2 bases, leaving 13 bases between them. The CDR3: CASSQTTTTTYEQYF. The CDR3 DNA reads as TGCGCCAGCAGCCAAACGACTACGACAACCTACGAGCAGTACTTC.

This rearrangement joins TRBV19 to TRBJ1-6; TRBD1 might be the D (5 bases). There are 16 residues in the CDR3. Per the germline V gene, CDR1 is LNHDA and CDR2 is SQIVND (reference sequence). V lost 5 bases, J lost 8 bases, and 19 bases lay in between. CDR3 nucleotides: TGTGCCAGTAGTGGGGCCAAAAAGCTGGCGGATTCACCCCTCCACTTT. Its translation: CASSGAKKLADSPLHF.

A word on this clone: The germline gene is not matched at one end of the junction; a read error may be the cause. The chain couples TRBV5-4 to TRBJ1-1; D might be TRBD1 (6 bases). Germline loops: CDR1 SGHNT, CDR2 YYREEE (reference sequence). This CDR3 has 13 amino acids. The CDR3 region is CASSSRDNIEAFF. The CDR3 DNA is TGTGCCAGCAGCTCGAGGGACAACATTGAAGCTTTCTTT. The full variable domain, its missing parts supplied by reference TRBV5-4 and TRBJ1-1, is ETGVTQSPTHLIKTRGQQVTLRCSSQSGHNTVSWYQQALGQGPQFIFQYYREEENGRGNFPPRFSGLQFPNYSSELNVNALELDDSALYLCASSSRDNIEAFFGQGTRLTVV.

This rearrangement joins TRBV10-1 to TRBJ2-3; unclear D gene. V lost 3 bases, J lost 3 bases, and 7 bases lay in between. This CDR3 has 13 amino acids. CDR1 and CDR2 (germline): WNHNN, SYGVQD (reference sequence). The CDR3 region has the DNA TGCGCCAGCAGTGAAACCGGGACAGATACGCAGTATTTT. Amino acid sequence: CASSETGTDTQYF.

J is TRBJ1-4 and V is TRBV9; D is unclear. V lost 0 bases, J lost 8 bases, and 11 bases lay in between. This CDR3 has 14 amino acids. Germline V gene data show CDR1 as SGDLS and CDR2 as YYNGEE. As DNA, the CDR3 is TGTGCCAGCAGCGTAGCACCAGGAAACGAAAAACTGTTTTTT. It specifies CASSVAPGNEKLFF. The variable domain in full, completed from reference TRBV9 and TRBJ1-4, reads DSGVTQTPKHLITATGQRVTLRCSPRSGDLSVYWYQQSLDQGLQFLIQYYNGEERAKGNILERFSAQQFPDLHSELNLSSLELGDSALYFCASSVAPGNEKLFFGSGTQLSVL.

This clone was picked up one time. The chain recombines TRBV15 with TRBJ1-3; possibly TRBD1 for D (5 bases). From germline, CDR1 is LNHNV and CDR2 YYDKDF (reference sequence). The CDR3 sequence is 15 residues long. With 1 base removed from V and 2 bases from J, the gap between germline ends came to 9 bases. CDR3 residues: CATSRGWGAGNTIYF. The DNA for the CDR3 is TGTGCCACCAGCAGAGGATGGGGGGCTGGAAACACCATATATTTT.

This chain uses TRBV12-3 or TRBV12-4 with TRBJ2-7; D uncertain. The CDR3 length is 13 residues. The V end lost 6 bases, the J end lost 3 bases, and 12 bases lay between the germline ends. The CDR3 sequence is CASSLYVSYEQYF. Written as DNA, the CDR3 is TGTGCCAGCAGCTTGTACGTCAGCTACGAGCAGTACTTC.

J is TRBJ2-5 and V is TRBV25-1; 8 bases agree with TRBD2. This CDR3 region has 15 residues. The germline CDR1 and CDR2 sequences are MGHDK and SYGVNS. The V and J ends lost 1 base and 7 bases, in that order; junction bases with no gene match: 8. The CDR3 spells CASSESGTSGRTQYF. DNA of the CDR3: TGTGCCAGCAGTGAATCAGGGACTAGTGGTCGGACCCAGTACTTC.

This chain links TRBV19 with TRBJ1-3, with D possibly matching TRBD1 (5 bases). This CDR3 comprises 17 residues. CDR1 LNHDA and CDR2 SQIVND come from the germline V gene (reference sequence). The V end was cut by 3 bases, the J end by 2 bases, with 17 bases between. CDR3 sequence: CASSMGRPVGPGNTIYF. For the CDR3, the DNA is TGTGCCAGTAGTATGGGGCGTCCGGTTGGGCCTGGAAACACCATATATTTT.

The chain links TRBV2 to TRBJ2-2; 9 bases are shared with TRBD2. After removal of 6 bases from V and 5 bases from J, the junction contained 4 bases not matched to a gene. The CDR3 has 14 amino acids. Per the germline V gene, CDR1 is SNHLY and CDR2 is FYNNEI. In nucleotides, the CDR3 is TGTGCCAGCAGAGCGGGGGGTGGGACCGGGGAGCTGTTTTTT. Its translation: CASRAGGGTGELFF.

The CDR3, as DNA: TGTGCCAGCAACCCACAGGGCGCCACTGAAGCTTTCTTT. Amino acid sequence: CASNPQGATEAFF. The V call is TRBV2, the J call TRBJ1-1; weak D call: TRBD1 (6 bases). There are 13 residues in the CDR3. V lost 7 bases and J lost 4, with 13 bases in between. In germline, CDR1 is SNHLY, CDR2 FYNNEI.

The chain joins TRBV3-1 (or the pseudogene TRBV3-2) to TRBJ1-3; D may be TRBD1 (5 bases). The V end was cut by 3 bases, the J end by 1 base, with 7 bases between. Germline V lookup: CDR1 LGHDT, CDR2 YNNKEL (reference sequence). The CDR3 runs 14 residues. CDR3 amino acids: CASSHSGSGNTIYF. The CDR3 bases are TGTGCCAGCAGCCATTCAGGGTCTGGAAACACCATATATTTT.

V gene TRBV2 combines with J gene TRBJ2-2, with 11 nucleotides matching TRBD1. The germline gives CDR1 SNHLY, CDR2 FYNNEI. The CDR3 spans 14 residues. Trimming cost V 4 bases and J 8 bases; bases outside gene matches: 3. This chain's CDR3 is CASSVRDRGGELFF. The CDR3 DNA follows: TGTGCCAGCAGTGTCCGGGACAGGGGGGGGGAGCTGTTTTTT.

This clone was seen just once. The chain uses TRBV25-1 and TRBJ1-6, with D possibly TRBD1 on 5 matching bases. Germline-derived CDR1 and CDR2 are MGHDK and SYGVNS. This CDR3 has 13 residues. Trimming pared 4 bases from V and 10 bases from J, leaving 11 bases between. The CDR3 is CASSVEGRSPLHF. The CDR3 DNA reads TGTGCCAGCAGTGTGGAGGGACGGTCACCCCTCCACTTT. The full variable domain, completed using reference TRBV25-1 and TRBJ1-6, is EADIYQTPRYLVIGTGKKITLECSQTMGHDKMYWYQQDPGMELHLIHYSYGVNSTEKGDLSSESTVSRIRTEHFPLTLESARPSHTSQYLCASSVEGRSPLHFGNGTRLTVT.

The CDR3 DNA sequence: TGTGCCAGCACCCCGGGACAGATAAGCACAGATACGCAGTATTTT. Residues: CASTPGQISTDTQYF. This chain uses TRBV2 with TRBJ2-3; 7 bases align to TRBD1. CDR1 and CDR2 from the germline V gene are SNHLY and FYNNEI. This CDR3 has 15 amino acids. J lost 0 bases, V lost 7 bases, and 7 bases had no gene match. Full variable domain (remainder filled in from reference TRBV2 and TRBJ2-3): EPEVTQTPSHQVTQMGQEVILRCVPISNHLYFYWYRQILGQKVEFLVSFYNNEISEKSEIFDDQFSVERPDGSNFTLKIRSTKLEDSAMYFCASTPGQISTDTQYFGPGTRLTVL.

V and J are TRBV6-5 and TRBJ1-1; D remains unclear. Trimming shortened V by 6 bases and J by 6 bases, and 17 bases separated the two germline ends. Germline CDR1 is MNHEY and CDR2 is SVGAGI. The CDR3 totals 14 residues. The CDR3 region has the DNA TGTGCCAGCAGCCTAGGTTTCCCGGAGGCTGAAGCTTTCTTT. Translated: CASSLGFPEAEAFF.

The V and J genes are TRBV14 and TRBJ1-6, with D tentatively TRBD1 (5 bases). CDR3 size: 17 residues. Germline loops: CDR1 SGHDN, CDR2 FVKESK. V was pared by 4 bases and J by 9 bases, with 22 bases between. Here the CDR3 DNA reads TGTGCCAGCAGCCGCCGGGCCTCTGTCCCGGGGGGTTCACCCCTCCACTTT. Its protein is CASSRRASVPGGSPLHF.

The chain is built from TRBV5-1 and TRBJ1-6, with TRBD1 matching over 8 bases. V lost 4 bases to trimming and J lost 7 bases; unmatched junction nucleotides: 7. Germline CDR1 reads SGHRS; CDR2 reads YFSETQ. The CDR3 covers 15 residues. CDR3 sequence (DNA): TGCGCCAGCAGCGTTGACAGGGGACCGAATTCACCCCTCCACTTT. Translated: CASSVDRGPNSPLHF.

Details on this clone: A junction end diverges from the germline sequence, so it may reflect a read error. V is TRBV2 and J is TRBJ2-7, with TRBD1 identical over 9 bases. The CDR3 is made up of 14 amino acids. Germline CDR1 SNHLY, CDR2 FYNNEI. In DNA, the CDR3 is TGTGCCGGCAGCATCCGGGACAGGGCCTACGAGCAGTACTTC. Protein product: CAGSIRDRAYEQYF.

The chain couples TRBV5-5 to TRBJ1-5; D gene uncertain. Trimming pared 0 bases from V and 1 base from J, leaving 8 bases between. CDR1 and CDR2 from the germline V gene are SGHKS and YYEKEE (reference sequence). This CDR3 is 15 amino acids long. Here the CDR3 DNA reads TGTGCCAGCAGCTTGGTATCTCAGAGCAATCAGCCCCAGCATTTT. It yields the protein CASSLVSQSNQPQHF.

The chain combines TRBV6-1 with TRBJ1-2; D remains ambiguous. Trimming removed 3 bases at V and 0 bases at J, with 14 bases between. CDR1 is MNHNS and CDR2 is SASEGT in the germline V gene. There are 16 residues in the CDR3. This chain's CDR3 is CASSDLTPVTNYGYTF. The CDR3 DNA sequence: TGTGCCAGCAGTGATTTGACTCCCGTGACTAACTATGGCTACACCTTC.

V and J are TRBV6-4 and TRBJ2-2; TRBD1 matches at 8 bases. This CDR3 contains 14 residues. V shed 6 bases, J shed 3 bases, and the junction held 3 bases outside the gene matches. Germline loops: CDR1 MRHNA, CDR2 SNTAGT. The CDR3 sequence: CASRLQGDTGELFF. The CDR3, as DNA: TGTGCCAGCAGATTACAGGGGGACACCGGGGAGCTGTTTTTT.

The CDR3 protein is CASSGSGQGAAEAFF. CDR3 bases: TGCGCCAGCAGTGGAAGCGGACAGGGGGCCGCTGAAGCTTTCTTT. The rearrangement uses TRBV10-2 and TRBJ1-1; 11 bases agree with TRBD1. J gave up 6 bases and V 4 bases, and 7 bases lay outside the gene matches. The germline CDR1 and CDR2 sequences are WSHSY and SAAADI. The CDR3 has 15 amino acids.